The text below deals with one TCR beta chain. The data derive from a study of T cell changes during pregnancy in multiple sclerosis. TCRdb keeps only in-frame clones here, not all; method: immunoSEQ multiplex PCR. The top ten hold more than 0.9% of the sample, which has more than 50,000 clones, around 90% seen once. V gave up 3 bases and J gave up 2 bases, with 11 bases separating them. The CDR3 totals 14 residues. The germline V gene encodes CDR1 SGHNT and CDR2 YYREEE (reference sequence). The sequenced sample was peripheral blood, obtained after pregnancy. The clonotype was recovered from a female donor in good health, enrolled as a control in a pregnancy study. The chain recombines TRBV5-4 with TRBJ2-5, with a tentative D call TRBD2 (5 bases). The CDR3 region is CASSSPPGQETQYF. The CDR3 DNA follows: TGTGCCAGCAGCTCGCCCCCGGGACAAGAGACCCAGTACTTC. Complete variable domain (other parts from reference TRBV5-4 and TRBJ2-5): ETGVTQSPTHLIKTRGQQVTLRCSSQSGHNTVSWYQQALGQGPQFIFQYYREEENGRGNFPPRFSGLQFPNYSSELNVNALELDDSALYLCASSSPPGQETQYFGPGTRLLVL.